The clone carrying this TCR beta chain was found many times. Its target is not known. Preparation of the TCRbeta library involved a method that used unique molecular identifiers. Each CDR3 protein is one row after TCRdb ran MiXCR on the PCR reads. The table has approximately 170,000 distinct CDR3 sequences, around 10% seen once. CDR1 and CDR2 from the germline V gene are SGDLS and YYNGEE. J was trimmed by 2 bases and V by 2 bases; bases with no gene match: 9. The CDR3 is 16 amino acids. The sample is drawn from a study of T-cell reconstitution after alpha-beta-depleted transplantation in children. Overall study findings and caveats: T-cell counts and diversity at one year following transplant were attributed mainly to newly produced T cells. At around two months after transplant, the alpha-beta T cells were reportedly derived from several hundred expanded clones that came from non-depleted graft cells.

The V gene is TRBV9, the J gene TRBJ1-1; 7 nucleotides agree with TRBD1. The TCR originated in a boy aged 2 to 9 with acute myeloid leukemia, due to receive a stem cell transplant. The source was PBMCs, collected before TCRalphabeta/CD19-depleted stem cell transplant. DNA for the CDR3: TGTGCCAGCAGCGTCGGAGGGGGGACAGTTAACACTGAAGCTTTCTTT. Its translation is CASSVGGGTVNTEAFF.